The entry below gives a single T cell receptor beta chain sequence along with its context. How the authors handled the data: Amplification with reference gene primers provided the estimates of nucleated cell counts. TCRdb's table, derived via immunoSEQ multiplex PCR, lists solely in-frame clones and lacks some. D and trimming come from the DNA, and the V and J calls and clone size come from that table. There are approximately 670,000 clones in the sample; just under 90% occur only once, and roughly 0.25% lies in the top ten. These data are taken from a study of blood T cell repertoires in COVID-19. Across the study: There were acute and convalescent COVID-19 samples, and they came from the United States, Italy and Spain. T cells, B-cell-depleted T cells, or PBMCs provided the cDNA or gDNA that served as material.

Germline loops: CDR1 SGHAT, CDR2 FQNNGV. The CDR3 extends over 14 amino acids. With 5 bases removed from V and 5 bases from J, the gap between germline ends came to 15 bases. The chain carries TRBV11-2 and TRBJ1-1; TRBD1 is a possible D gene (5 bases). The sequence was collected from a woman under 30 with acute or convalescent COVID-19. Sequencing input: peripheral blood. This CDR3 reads CASSIRVDKTEAFF. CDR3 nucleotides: TGTGCCAGCAGCATCAGGGTGGATAAGACTGAAGCTTTCTTT.